This paragraph covers one T cell receptor beta chain sequence. The antigen is undetermined. The sample originates from a study of response to subunit inactivated influenza vaccine. General observations from the study: Authors suggested each seasonal flu vaccination may recruit only limited numbers of new T cells.

CDR1 and CDR2 from the germline V gene are SQVTM and ANQGSEA. The length of the CDR3 is 13 residues. V dropped 7 bases and J dropped 4; count of bases not matched to a gene: 6. TCRdb passed the RT-PCR reads through MiXCR, listing each CDR3 protein once. Among roughly 500,000 distinct CDR3 sequences listed, 16% were seen once. This sequence originates from a man aged 45 to 70 who received an inactivated influenza vaccine. The V and J genes are TRBV29-1 and TRBJ2-7; 11 nucleotides line up with TRBD1. Sequences were derived from CD4+ T cells sorted from PBMCs, sampled roughly 24 months after vaccination. In DNA, the CDR3 is TGCAGCGCGAACGGACAGGGGGCTTACGAGCAGTACTTC. This encodes CSANGQGAYEQYF.